This T cell receptor (beta chain) was sequenced during a study of early T cells in non-severe SARS-CoV-2 infection. Turning to the study itself: Investigators sequenced bulk RNA drawn from unsorted whole blood, and chains remained unpaired. Broader study findings: Missing private and CD4 specificities, VDJdb matching favored anti-spike CD8 responses.

The CDR3 has 14 residues. With 3 bases removed from V and 0 bases from J, the gap between germline ends came to 9 bases. Germline V CDR1 and CDR2: MNHEY, SVGAGI. Unique molecular identifier tags were affixed to discrete cDNA molecules. MiXCR, run by TCRdb on the 5' RACE reads, gives a single entry per CDR3 protein. The repertoire has tens of thousands of distinct CDR3 sequences, 12% to 15% of them found once; the top ten carry 5% to 7%. This clonotype came up a few times. The antigen is not known. The gene calls are TRBV6-5 and TRBJ2-7; tentatively, D is TRBD2 (5 bases). This sequence originates from an adult who was a healthcare worker with PCR-confirmed SARS-CoV-2 infection or an uninfected control (not recorded which). The sequencing input was whole blood. The DNA for the CDR3 is TGTGCCAGCAGTTATACGGGGTCCTCCTACGAGCAGTACTTC. It codes for CASSYTGSSYEQYF.